A selection of T cell receptor beta chains follows, all from one sample in a study of T cells in localized non-small cell lung cancer. Method: immunoSEQ multiplex PCR; TCRdb's copy keeps in-frame clones and lacks some. Among about 24,000 clones listed, roughly 90% were seen once. This material consisted of peripheral blood, taken before any cancer treatment. The receptors were gathered from a man aged 35 to 70 with stage III squamous cell lung carcinoma. The CDR3 runs from the conserved cysteine through the conserved F or W. Fields, in order: clone size, D gene, V gene, CDR3 protein. A D gene is named only where the DNA matches it firmly. Not all rows give a size; the values are once, few, many and, for expanded clones, a class.

>NA|NA|TRBV7-6
CASSLMGDTGELFF
>NA|NA|TRBV4-1
CASSQDPYNEQFF
>NA|NA|TRBV27
CASSRQMNTEAFF
>NA|NA|TRBV9
CASSVAGDYGGTGELFF
>NA|TRBD2|TRBV5-1
CASSFGLAGDPYQETQYF
>NA|NA|TRBV19
CASTSPGFGNYGYTF
>NA|TRBD1|TRBV6-5
CASTNRDSGNTIYF
>NA|NA|TRBV29-1
CSVANSRGYTF
>NA|TRBD1|TRBV7-2
CASSPNRQGNYGYTF
>once|TRBD1|TRBV28
CASSPGTGVQPQHF
>few|NA|TRBV5-8
CASSFQGGPIYF
>NA|TRBD2|TRBV5-6
CASSFWSSGSIYEQYF
>NA|TRBD1|TRBV7-9
CASSLRDSNSGNTIYF
>NA|NA|TRBV4-2
CASSQGIDTHSGNTIYF
>NA|NA|TRBV7-9
CASSPREVRVTYNEQFF
>NA|TRBD2|TRBV7-3
CASSSGLAGETQYF
>NA|NA|TRBV4-3
CASSQESSGGGNTQYF
>NA|NA|TRBV5-4
CASSIDRKNTGELFF